Listed below are T cell receptor beta chains from one sample, sequenced in a study of shared clonotypes between healthy human individuals. Sequenced by immunoSEQ multiplex PCR; TCRdb stores in-frame clones only, minus some. The table records 2.3 million or so clones, approximately 95% of them present only once. Material for sequencing was naive CD4+ T cells from PBMCs. The receptors were sampled from a man aged 18 to 30 in good health. Some clones in this sample may be carry-over from other donors' samples. Both conserved end residues are part of each CDR3. Fields, in order: V gene, CDR3 length, clone size, J gene, D gene, CDR3 DNA, CDR3 protein. The D gene is left open where the match is weak. Where a row states a size, it is once, few, many or the class of an expanded clone; other rows omit it.

TRBV25-1	14	once	TRBJ2-5	TRBD1	TGTGCCAGCAGTGAACAGGGGGCGCGGGAGACCCAGTACTTC	CASSEQGARETQYF
TRBV4-2	17	NA	TRBJ2-1	TRBD2	TGTGCCAGCAGCCAAGATGGGCCAGCGGGAGGCAAGAGTGAGCAGTTCTTC	CASSQDGPAGGKSEQFF
TRBV7-2	14	NA	TRBJ2-1	NA	TGTGCCAGCAGCTTAGATAACGGGGACTTAGGGCAGTTCTTC	CASSLDNGDLGQFF
TRBV6-6	14	NA	TRBJ2-1	TRBD2	TGTGCCAGCAGCGGGGGGAACTCCTACAATGAGCAGTTCTTC	CASSGGNSYNEQFF
TRBV30	13	NA	TRBJ1-2	NA	TGTGCCTGGAGTGCCGGGGAGGACTATGGCTACACCTTC	CAWSAGEDYGYTF
TRBV29-1	13	few	TRBJ2-3	TRBD2	TGCAGCGTTAGCGGGAGGAGCACAGATACGCAGTATTTT	CSVSGRSTDTQYF
TRBV5-1	18	NA	TRBJ2-6	NA	TGCGCCAGCAGCTTTAGAGACAGTTACAGCTCTGGGGCCAACGTCCTGACTTTC	CASSFRDSYSSGANVLTF
TRBV18	18	NA	TRBJ1-2	NA	TGTGCCAGCTCACCGTCCGGGGCAGGGGCCCTCTTGAACTATGGCTACACCTTC	CASSPSGAGALLNYGYTF
TRBV2	14	NA	TRBJ2-7	TRBD2	TGTGCCAGCAGTAGGGAGGGCCTAATAGGCGAGCAGTACTTC	CASSREGLIGEQYF
TRBV4-2	16	few	TRBJ1-1	NA	TGTGCCAGCAGCCAAGTAGTAGTGGGGCAGAACACTGAAGCTTTCTTT	CASSQVVVGQNTEAFF
TRBV7-3	16	NA	TRBJ2-5	TRBD2	TGTGCCAGCAGCCCTATAGCGGGAGGGTACCAAGAGACCCAGTACTTC	CASSPIAGGYQETQYF
TRBV2	15	NA	TRBJ1-2	TRBD1	TGTGCCGGAAACAAAAATAAGGAGGGGGCCTATGGCTACACCTTC	CAGNKNKEGAYGYTF
TRBV2	13	once	TRBJ2-2	NA	TGTGCCAGCAGTGAGGAGAACACCGGGGAGCTGTTTTTT	CASSEENTGELFF
TRBV28	15	NA	TRBJ2-5	TRBD2	TGTGCCAGCAGTAGAGCGGGAGCGGGTATCGGGACCCAGTACTTC	CASSRAGAGIGTQYF
TRBV29-1	12	once	TRBJ1-5	NA	TGCAGCGTTGCTTCCGAGAATCAGCCCCAGCATTTT	CSVASENQPQHF
TRBV2	15	NA	TRBJ2-5	TRBD1	TGTGCCACAAGACCCGGGACAGGGTCCCAAGAGACCCAGTACTTC	CATRPGTGSQETQYF
TRBV28	12	NA	TRBJ2-7	TRBD2	TGTGCCAGTAGCGGGAGGACCCCCGAGCAGTACTTC	CASSGRTPEQYF
TRBV6-1	13	few	TRBJ2-5	TRBD2	TGTGCCAGCCGGGCTAGCGGTCAAGAGACCCAGTACTTC	CASRASGQETQYF
TRBV6-6	11	once	TRBJ2-1	NA	TGTGCCAGCAGCCTCGGGACCGAGCAGTTCTTC	CASSLGTEQFF
TRBV4-1	15	NA	TRBJ2-5	TRBD2	TGCGCCAGCAGCCAGGGACTAGCGGGAGGAGAGACCCAGTACTTC	CASSQGLAGGETQYF
TRBV11-2	16	NA	TRBJ2-3	NA	TGTGCCAGCAGCTTTGTAAGGACTCTTAGCACAGATACGCAGTATTTT	CASSFVRTLSTDTQYF
TRBV2	11	NA	TRBJ2-7	NA	TGTGCCAGCAGTGAGTCTGGCGAGCAGTACTTC	CASSESGEQYF
TRBV30	11	NA	TRBJ2-3	NA	TGTGCCTGGAGTCGGGCAGATACGCAGTATTTT	CAWSRADTQYF
TRBV27	15	NA	TRBJ1-5	NA	TGTGCCAGCAGTTCTCAGGTATTTAGCAATCAGCCCCAGCATTTT	CASSSQVFSNQPQHF
TRBV30	14	NA	TRBJ2-3	NA	TGTGCCTGGAGTGTGGGCGGGAGCACAGATACGCAGTATTTT	CAWSVGGSTDTQYF
TRBV9	11	NA	TRBJ2-1	NA	TGTGCCAGCAGCGTAGCTACAGAGCAGTTCTTC	CASSVATEQFF
TRBV2	13	few	TRBJ1-2	NA	TGTGCCAGCAGGGGAACAGCGAACTATGGCTACACCTTC	CASRGTANYGYTF
TRBV5-1	13	NA	TRBJ2-5	NA	TGCGCCAGCAGCCCCCGGTCAGGGGAGACCCAGTACTTC	CASSPRSGETQYF
TRBV9	14	NA	TRBJ1-2	NA	TGTGCCAGCAGCGTAGAGGAGGAAGGCTATGGCTACACCTTC	CASSVEEEGYGYTF
TRBV30	13	NA	TRBJ2-7	NA	TGTGCCTGGAGTGTCATCCTTACGGGGGAGCAGTACTTC	CAWSVILTGEQYF
TRBV7-2	13	once	TRBJ1-1	NA	TGTGCCAGCAGCTTAGCGGAGAACACTGAAGCTTTCTTT	CASSLAENTEAFF
TRBV28	19	NA	TRBJ2-1	TRBD2	TGTGCCAGCAGTTACGGACTAGCGGGAGTGTTCAGCTCCTACAATGAGCAGTTCTTC	CASSYGLAGVFSSYNEQFF
TRBV18	13	NA	TRBJ2-1	NA	TGTGCCAGCTCACCGATGCAAGAGGATGAGCAGTTCTTC	CASSPMQEDEQFF
TRBV10-3	13	NA	TRBJ1-3	TRBD1	TGTGCCACCGCACAGGGGGCGGGAAACACCATATATTTT	CATAQGAGNTIYF
TRBV7-2	17	NA	TRBJ2-3	NA	TGTGCCAGCAGCTTAGTTCCCCGGGTTGGCGGGACAGATACGCAGTATTTT	CASSLVPRVGGTDTQYF
TRBV5-1	16	NA	TRBJ2-3	NA	TGCGCCAGCAGCTCACCCGGGGTCACTAGCACAGATACGCAGTATTTT	CASSSPGVTSTDTQYF
TRBV7-2	16	once	TRBJ2-2	TRBD2	TGTGCCAGCAGCTTGACTAGCGGGAATTTGGGCGGGGAGCTGTTTTTT	CASSLTSGNLGGELFF
TRBV28	12	NA	TRBJ1-3	NA	TGTGCCAGCAGTATAACAACTGGGACCATATATTTT	CASSITTGTIYF
TRBV5-1	14	few	TRBJ1-1	NA	TGCGCCAGCAGCTTGGCAGGCATGAACACTGAAGCTTTCTTT	CASSLAGMNTEAFF
TRBV11-2	15	NA	TRBJ2-3	TRBD2	TGTGCCAGCAGCCCTTGGACTAGCGGCACAGATACGCAGTATTTT	CASSPWTSGTDTQYF
TRBV5-4	16	once	TRBJ2-7	NA	TGTGCCAGCAGTTTGGGGGGTGGGGACAAAACCTACGAGCAGTACTTC	CASSLGGGDKTYEQYF
TRBV6-1	16	NA	TRBJ2-7	NA	TGTGCCAGCAGTGCTTCTTTACGGGGGGCCGCCTACGAGCAGTACTTC	CASSASLRGAAYEQYF
TRBV19	12	NA	TRBJ1-5	NA	TGTGCCAGTAGTATTCGGGGTCAGCCCCAGCATTTT	CASSIRGQPQHF
TRBV9	14	NA	TRBJ2-3	NA	TGTGCCAGCAGCGTAGCCCAGGGCACAGATACGCAGTATTTT	CASSVAQGTDTQYF
TRBV2	13	NA	TRBJ2-1	NA	TGTGCCAGCAGCAGTGGCTCCTACAATGAGCAGTTCTTC	CASSSGSYNEQFF
TRBV2	13	NA	TRBJ2-5	NA	TGTGCCAGCACCACGAATACACGGGAGACCCAGTACTTC	CASTTNTRETQYF
TRBV7-9	14	NA	TRBJ1-1	NA	TGTGCCAGCACCCCGGTGGGCGCGAACACTGAAGCTTTCTTT	CASTPVGANTEAFF
TRBV19	18	NA	TRBJ1-5	NA	TGTGCCAGTAGTATTCGGGCAGAAGGAGAAGGGGGCAATCAGCCCCAGCATTTT	CASSIRAEGEGGNQPQHF
TRBV5-1	13	NA	TRBJ2-3	NA	TGCGCCAGCAGCTTGGTGGTGGCAGATACGCAGTATTTT	CASSLVVADTQYF
TRBV27	14	NA	TRBJ1-1	NA	TGTGCCAGCAGTTTCCGAGGGCTGAACACTGAAGCTTTCTTT	CASSFRGLNTEAFF
TRBV14	14	NA	TRBJ2-7	NA	TGTGCCAGCAGCCAAGGCAGGCGCTCCTACGAGCAGTACTTC	CASSQGRRSYEQYF
TRBV6-6	15	NA	TRBJ2-2	NA	TGTGCCAGCAGTTACTCATCGGGGTACACCGGGGAGCTGTTTTTT	CASSYSSGYTGELFF